Listed below are T cell receptor beta chains from one sample, sequenced in a study of spatial heterogeneity in lung cancer. TCRdb reanalysed the 5' RACE reads using MiXCR and keeps one entry per CDR3 protein. This sample has some 100,000 distinct CDR3 sequences, with over 9.5% found just once. The sample in question was PBMCs, obtained at surgery. These receptor sequences come from a male donor with early-stage non-small cell lung cancer. The CDR3 runs from the conserved cysteine through the conserved F or W. D genes are given only for firm matches. Part of the rows lack a size; the others show once, few, many or a class for expanded clones.

clone_size: .; d_call: .; v_call: TRBV5-4; j_call: TRBJ2-1; cdr3_aa: CASSHPYNEQFF; cdr3_nt: TGTGCCAGCAGCCACCCTTACAATGAGCAGTTCTTC
clone_size: .; d_call: .; v_call: TRBV4-2; j_call: TRBJ2-5; cdr3_aa: CASSQGTWETQYF; cdr3_nt: TGTGCCAGCAGCCAAGGGACTTGGGAGACCCAGTACTTC
clone_size: .; d_call: .; v_call: TRBV5-4; j_call: TRBJ2-7; cdr3_aa: CASSFPGLGVAEQYF; cdr3_nt: TGTGCCAGCAGCTTCCCCGGACTGGGCGTGGCCGAGCAGTACTTC
clone_size: .; d_call: .; v_call: TRBV29-1; j_call: TRBJ1-2; cdr3_aa: CSVGVREVGINGYTF; cdr3_nt: TGCAGCGTTGGCGTCAGGGAAGTTGGAATCAATGGCTACACCTTC
clone_size: .; d_call: .; v_call: TRBV5-1; j_call: TRBJ2-1; cdr3_aa: CASSLDPAGANEQFF; cdr3_nt: TGCGCCAGCAGCTTGGACCCAGCCGGAGCTAATGAGCAGTTCTTC
clone_size: many; d_call: TRBD2; v_call: TRBV20-1; j_call: TRBJ2-1; cdr3_aa: CSAIGRASEQFF; cdr3_nt: TGCAGTGCTATCGGGAGGGCGAGTGAGCAGTTCTTC
clone_size: .; d_call: .; v_call: TRBV20-1; j_call: TRBJ2-1; cdr3_aa: CSASLMGPVTNEQFF; cdr3_nt: TGCAGTGCTAGCCTAATGGGGCCAGTTACCAATGAGCAGTTCTTC
clone_size: .; d_call: .; v_call: TRBV20-1; j_call: TRBJ2-2; cdr3_aa: CSARDVFRGNTGELFF; cdr3_nt: TGCAGTGCTAGAGATGTCTTTAGAGGGAACACCGGGGAGCTGTTTTTT
clone_size: many; d_call: .; v_call: TRBV5-6; j_call: TRBJ2-3; cdr3_aa: CASSLRTYPTDTQYF; cdr3_nt: TGTGCCAGCAGCCTCCGGACCTACCCAACAGATACGCAGTATTTT
clone_size: many; d_call: TRBD2; v_call: TRBV10-3; j_call: TRBJ2-7; cdr3_aa: CAIKPGLAVSYEQYF; cdr3_nt: TGTGCCATCAAGCCGGGACTAGCGGTCTCCTACGAGCAGTACTTC